The 23 T cell receptor beta chains presented below share a single source sample, sequenced in a study of CD8 T cells in Susac syndrome. The RNA input was about 0.45 to 1 ug, and it was reverse transcribed with random hexamers. TCRdb ran MiXCR on the immunoSEQ multiplex PCR reads and lists one entry per CDR3 protein. The table lists 130,000 to 150,000 distinct CDR3 sequences, 94% of them singletons. The sample comprised CD8+ T cells from PBMCs. The receptors were gathered from a human donor in good health.

The chain recombines TRBV20-1 with TRBJ2-1, with D perhaps matching TRBD1 (6 bases). This CDR3 has 15 residues. Trimming removed 3 bases from V and 3 bases from J, with 15 bases in between. Germline values: CDR1 DFQATT, CDR2 SNEGSKA (reference sequence). CDR3 region: CSASVQGLRYNEQFF. CDR3 nucleotide sequence: TGCAGTGCTAGTGTGCAGGGGTTACGCTACAATGAGCAGTTCTTC.

CDR3 in DNA: TGCAGCGTTCTTCCGGCTAGCGGGAGTGCCGGGGAGCTGTTTTTT. It is translated as CSVLPASGSAGELFF. V gene TRBV29-1 combines with J gene TRBJ2-2; 10 nucleotides match TRBD2. J lost 6 bases, V lost 5 bases, and 9 bases had no gene match. The CDR3 extends over 15 amino acids. Germline CDR1 SQVTM, CDR2 ANQGSEA.

The CDR3 coding sequence is TGTGCCAGCAGCCAAGAAGCCTCTTCCTACGAGCAGTACTTC. Encoded protein: CASSQEASSYEQYF. The J gene is TRBJ2-7, the V gene TRBV3-1, with unresolved D. The CDR3 sequence is 14 residues long. V was trimmed by 0 bases and J by 1 base, leaving 7 bases between them. Germline loops: CDR1 LGHDT, CDR2 YNNKEL (reference sequence).

The V and J genes are TRBV6-2 or TRBV6-3 and TRBJ2-5; D gene uncertain. The CDR3 runs 14 residues. With 5 bases removed from V and 0 bases from J, the gap between germline ends came to 10 bases. The germline V gene encodes CDR1 MNHEY and CDR2 SVGEGT. As DNA, the CDR3 is TGTGCCAGCAGTCCGGACGTAAACCAAGAGACCCAGTACTTC. As protein: CASSPDVNQETQYF.

The sample holds one count of this clonotype. The chain has TRBV6-5 and TRBJ2-5; 12 bases fit TRBD2. This CDR3 has 15 residues. Germline values: CDR1 MNHEY, CDR2 SVGAGI. The ends lost 6 bases at V and 4 bases at J; junction bases unmatched: 6. The DNA for the CDR3 is TGTGCCAGCAGCAGGACTAGCGGGATAATAGAGACCCAGTACTTC. It translates to CASSRTSGIIETQYF.

This rearrangement joins TRBV15 to TRBJ2-2; D gene unclear. V was trimmed by 9 bases and J by 1 base, leaving 3 bases between them. CDR3 length: 11 residues. The germline V gene has CDR1 LNHNV and CDR2 YYDKDF (reference sequence). Here the CDR3 DNA reads TGTGCCACACAGAACACCGGGGAGCTGTTTTTT. Protein product: CATQNTGELFF.

There are a few counts of this clonotype. The chain employs TRBV18 and TRBJ1-5; TRBD1 might be the D (6 bases). Germline CDR1 and CDR2: KGHSH and LQKENI. CDR3 length: 14 amino acids. Trimming removed 3 bases from V and 1 base from J, with 7 bases in between. This CDR3 is CASSPQGSNQPQHF. The CDR3 bases are TGTGCCAGCTCACCCCAGGGGAGCAATCAGCCCCAGCATTTT.

The rearrangement links TRBV11-2 to TRBJ2-7, with D unclear. CDR1 is SGHAT, CDR2 FQNNGV, per germline. The CDR3 contains 12 residues. V lost 2 bases and J 3 bases, leaving 5 bases between the germline ends. The CDR3 spells CASSLLIYEQYF. CDR3 in DNA: TGTGCCAGCAGCTTACTCATCTACGAGCAGTACTTC.

The chain links TRBV28 to TRBJ2-7, with a weak D call TRBD2 (5 bases). This CDR3 has 14 residues. The V end lost 5 bases, the J end lost 7 bases, and 18 bases lay between the germline ends. Germline-derived CDR1 and CDR2 are MDHEN and SYDVKM. The CDR3 region is CASSPPPSLFEQYF. In nucleotides, the CDR3 is TGTGCCAGCAGTCCCCCTCCTAGCCTCTTTGAGCAGTACTTC.

The CDR3 DNA reads as TGTGCCAGCAGCTTCGGAATCGGCTACGAGCAGTACTTC. Protein sequence: CASSFGIGYEQYF. The chain carries TRBV5-4 and TRBJ2-7, with unresolved D. The CDR3 contains 13 residues. Per the germline V gene, CDR1 is SGHNT and CDR2 is YYREEE (reference sequence). V lost 2 bases and J lost 3, with 9 bases in between.

This chain links TRBV29-1 with TRBJ2-1; 9 positions match TRBD1. V was pared by 7 bases and J by 5 bases, with 9 bases of the junction left unmatched. Germline loops: CDR1 SQVTM, CDR2 ANQGSEA. The CDR3 has 14 residues. CDR3 sequence: CSGLGTGLDNEQFF. CDR3 coding DNA: TGCAGCGGACTCGGGACAGGGTTAGACAATGAGCAGTTCTTC.

The chain has TRBV3-1 and TRBJ2-2; 7 bases are a match to TRBD1. The germline gives CDR1 LGHDT, CDR2 YNNKEL (reference sequence). Germline trimming cut 0 bases from V and 5 bases from J; bases unmatched to any gene: 3. The CDR3 has 15 amino acids. The CDR3 nucleotides are TGTGCCAGCAGCCAAGATGGGGGACAGACCGGGGAGCTGTTTTTT. Translated: CASSQDGGQTGELFF.

The chain carries TRBV3-1 and TRBJ2-5, with a weak D call TRBD2 (6 bases). V dropped 4 bases and J dropped 4 bases, with 19 bases sitting between them. The CDR3 sequence is 16 residues long. Germline V gene data show CDR1 as LGHDT and CDR2 as YNNKEL (reference sequence). In DNA form, the CDR3 reads TGTGCCAGCAGCCCTCTGGGTGGCGGGATCGGAGAGACCCAGTACTTC. Its translation: CASSPLGGGIGETQYF.

This chain uses TRBV7-9 with TRBJ1-2, with D possibly matching TRBD1 (5 bases). The germline V and J ends were trimmed by 5 bases and 0 bases, with 16 bases remaining between them. CDR1 and CDR2 (germline): SEHNR, FQNEAQ (reference sequence). The CDR3 is 16 amino acids. The CDR3 region has the DNA TGTGCCAGCAGCCCGCCTATAGCAGGGACTAACTATGGCTACACCTTC. This codes for CASSPPIAGTNYGYTF.

CDR3 residues: CASSFYNEQYF. Written as DNA, the CDR3 is TGTGCCAGCAGTTTCTACAACGAGCAGTACTTC. This chain connects TRBV12-3 or TRBV12-4 to TRBJ2-7; D is uncertain. CDR3 length: 11 residues. Trimming removed 3 bases at V and 5 bases at J, with 5 bases between.

J is TRBJ1-1 and V is TRBV20-1, with 10 bases lining up with TRBD1. Germline CDR1 DFQATT, CDR2 SNEGSKA (reference sequence). CDR3 size: 12 residues. V shed 6 bases and J 10 bases; nucleotides not matched to a gene: 8. CDR3 nucleotide sequence: TGCAGTGCCGGCGACAGGGGGCTGTCAGCTTTCTTT. It encodes CSAGDRGLSAFF.

This clonotype has only one observation. This sequence joins TRBV27 and TRBJ2-3; TRBD2 matches at 10 bases. The germline gives CDR1 MNHEY, CDR2 SMNVEV (reference sequence). The CDR3 has 14 residues. V shed 8 bases and J 4 bases; nucleotides not matched to a gene: 6. CDR3 in DNA: TGTGCCAGCCGAGCGGGAGGGCCGTCAGATACGCAGTATTTT. This translates into CASRAGGPSDTQYF.

This clonotype has just one count. The chain carries TRBV7-9 and TRBJ2-5; TRBD2 is a possible D gene (6 bases). The CDR3 sequence is 15 residues long. Germline V gene data show CDR1 as SEHNR and CDR2 as FQNEAQ (reference sequence). Trimming pared 5 bases from V and 5 bases from J, leaving 18 bases between. In DNA, the CDR3 is TGTGCCAGCAGCGGCCGGGATGGCGGGAAGGAGACCCAGTACTTC. Translating gives CASSGRDGGKETQYF.

The chain combines TRBV7-6 with TRBJ2-1; the D is unclear. Deletions cut 5 bases from V and 5 bases from J, with 10 bases between. Germline CDR1 is SGHVS and CDR2 is FNYEAQ. The CDR3 covers 13 residues. The CDR3 DNA reads as TGTGCCAGCAGCCCTCCTAACAACAATGAGCAGTTCTTC. It codes for CASSPPNNNEQFF.

V is TRBV7-9 and J is TRBJ2-7; no firm D call. V lost 5 bases, J lost 7 bases, and 12 bases lay in between. This CDR3 has 12 amino acids. The germline gives CDR1 SEHNR, CDR2 FQNEAQ (reference sequence). The CDR3 coding sequence is TGTGCCAGCAGCAATGTAAAGGGAGAGCAGTACTTC. It yields the protein CASSNVKGEQYF.

CDR3 nucleotides: TGTGCCAGCAGTCCGATTTCAAACTATGGCTACACCTTC. Protein sequence: CASSPISNYGYTF. The chain links TRBV27 to TRBJ1-2; no reliable D call. Germline-derived CDR1 and CDR2 are MNHEY and SMNVEV (reference sequence). V was cut by 5 bases and J by 2 bases, with 9 bases left in between. This CDR3 is built from 13 residues.

The J gene is TRBJ2-2, the V gene TRBV24-1, with D perhaps TRBD1 or TRBD2 (5 bases each). The ends were cut back, 10 bases at V and 0 bases at J, with 8 bases in the middle. Germline V gene data show CDR1 as KGHDR and CDR2 as SFDVKD. The CDR3 sequence is 13 residues long. CDR3 sequence (DNA): TGTGCCACGGGACCATCGAACACCGGGGAGCTGTTTTTT. Its protein is CATGPSNTGELFF.

The genes are TRBV28 and TRBJ2-7; D unclear. Germline CDR1 is MDHEN and CDR2 is SYDVKM. The CDR3 has 14 residues. The V end was cut by 3 bases, the J end by 5 bases, with 14 bases between. The CDR3 bases are TGTGCCAGCAGTTTGATTTCTCCCTACCACGAGCAGTACTTC. It is translated as CASSLISPYHEQYF.